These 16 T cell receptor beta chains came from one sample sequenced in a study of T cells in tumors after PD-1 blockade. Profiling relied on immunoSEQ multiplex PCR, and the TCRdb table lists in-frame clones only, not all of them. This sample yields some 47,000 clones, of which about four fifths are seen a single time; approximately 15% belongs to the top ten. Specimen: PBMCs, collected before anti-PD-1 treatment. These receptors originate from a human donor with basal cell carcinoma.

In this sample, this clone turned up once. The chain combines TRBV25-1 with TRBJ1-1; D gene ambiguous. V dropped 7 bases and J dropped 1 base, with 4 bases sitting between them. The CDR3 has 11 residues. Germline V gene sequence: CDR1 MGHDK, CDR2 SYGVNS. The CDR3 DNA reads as TGTGCCAGCATAAGGAACACTGAAGCTTTCTTT. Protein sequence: CASIRNTEAFF.

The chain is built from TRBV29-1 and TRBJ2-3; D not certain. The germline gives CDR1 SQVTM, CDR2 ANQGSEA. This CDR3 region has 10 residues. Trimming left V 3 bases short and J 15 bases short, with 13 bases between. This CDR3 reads CSVETLYEYF. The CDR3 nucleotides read TGCAGCGTTGAGACCCTATATGAATATTTT.

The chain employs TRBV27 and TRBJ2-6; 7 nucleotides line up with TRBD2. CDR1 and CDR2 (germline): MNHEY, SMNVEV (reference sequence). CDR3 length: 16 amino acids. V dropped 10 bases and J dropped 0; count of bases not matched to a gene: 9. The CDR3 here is CATREGWNSGANVLTF. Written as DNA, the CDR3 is TGTGCCACCAGGGAGGGATGGAACTCTGGGGCCAACGTCCTGACTTTC.

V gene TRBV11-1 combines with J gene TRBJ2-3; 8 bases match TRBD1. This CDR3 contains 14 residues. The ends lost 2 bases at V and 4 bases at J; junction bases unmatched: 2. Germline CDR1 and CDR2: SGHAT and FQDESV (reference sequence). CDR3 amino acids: CASSLQGAADTQYF. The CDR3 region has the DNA TGTGCCAGCAGCTTACAGGGGGCAGCAGATACGCAGTATTTT.

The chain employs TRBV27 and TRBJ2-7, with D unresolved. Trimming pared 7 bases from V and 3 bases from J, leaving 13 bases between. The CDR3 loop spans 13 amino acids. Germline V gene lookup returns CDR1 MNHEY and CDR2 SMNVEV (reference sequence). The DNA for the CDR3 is TGTGCCAGCACCCCCCGGTTCGGCTACGAGCAGTACTTC. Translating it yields CASTPRFGYEQYF.

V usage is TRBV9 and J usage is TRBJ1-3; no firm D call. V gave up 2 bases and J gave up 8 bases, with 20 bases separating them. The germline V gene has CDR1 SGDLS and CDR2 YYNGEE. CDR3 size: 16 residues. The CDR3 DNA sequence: TGTGCCAGCAGCGTGGGAAACCGGGATGGGGTTGACACCATATATTTT. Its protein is CASSVGNRDGVDTIYF.

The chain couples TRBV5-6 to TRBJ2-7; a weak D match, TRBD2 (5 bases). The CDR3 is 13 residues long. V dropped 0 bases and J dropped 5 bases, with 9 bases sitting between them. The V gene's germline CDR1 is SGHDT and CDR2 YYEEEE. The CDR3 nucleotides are TGTGCCAGCAGCTTGGCCGGGGTCCACGAGCAGTACTTC. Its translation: CASSLAGVHEQYF.

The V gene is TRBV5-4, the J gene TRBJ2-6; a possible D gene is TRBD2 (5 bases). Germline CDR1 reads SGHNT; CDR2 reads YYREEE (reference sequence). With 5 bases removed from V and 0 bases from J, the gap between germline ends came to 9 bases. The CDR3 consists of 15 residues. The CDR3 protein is CASSEGTSGANVLTF. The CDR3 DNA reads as TGTGCCAGCAGTGAGGGTACCTCTGGGGCCAACGTCCTGACTTTC.

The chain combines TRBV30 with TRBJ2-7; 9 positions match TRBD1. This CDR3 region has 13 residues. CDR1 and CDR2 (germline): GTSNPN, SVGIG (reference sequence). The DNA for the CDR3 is TGTGTTATGACCCGGGACAGGGCCTACGAGCAGTACTTC. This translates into CVMTRDRAYEQYF. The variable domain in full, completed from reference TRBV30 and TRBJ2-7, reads SQTIHQWPATLVQPVGSPLSLECTVEGTSNPNLYWYRQAAGRGLQLLFYSVGIGQISSEVPQNLSASRPQDRQFILSSKKLLLSDSGFYLCVMTRDRAYEQYFGPGTRLTVT.

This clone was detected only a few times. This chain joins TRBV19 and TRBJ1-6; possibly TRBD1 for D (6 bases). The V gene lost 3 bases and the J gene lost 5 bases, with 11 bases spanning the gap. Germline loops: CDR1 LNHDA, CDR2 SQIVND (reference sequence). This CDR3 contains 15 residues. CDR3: CASSMGTGNNSPLHF. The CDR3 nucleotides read TGTGCCAGTAGTATGGGTACAGGGAATAATTCACCCCTCCACTTT.

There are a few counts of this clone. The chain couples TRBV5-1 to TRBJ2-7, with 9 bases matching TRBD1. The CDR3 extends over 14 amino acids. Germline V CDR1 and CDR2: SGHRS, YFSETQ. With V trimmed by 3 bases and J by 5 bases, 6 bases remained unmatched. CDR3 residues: CASSSGQGVDEQYF. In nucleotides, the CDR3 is TGCGCCAGCAGCTCGGGACAGGGTGTCGACGAGCAGTACTTC.

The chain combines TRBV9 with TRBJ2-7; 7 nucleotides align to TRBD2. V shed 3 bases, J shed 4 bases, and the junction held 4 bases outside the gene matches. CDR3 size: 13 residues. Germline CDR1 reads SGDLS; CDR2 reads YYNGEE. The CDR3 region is CASSAGLVYEQYF. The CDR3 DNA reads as TGTGCCAGCAGCGCCGGACTAGTTTACGAGCAGTACTTC.

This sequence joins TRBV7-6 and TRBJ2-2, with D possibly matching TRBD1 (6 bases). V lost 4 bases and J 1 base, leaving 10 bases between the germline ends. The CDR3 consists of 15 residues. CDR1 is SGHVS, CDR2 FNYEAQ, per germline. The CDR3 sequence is CASSSQGQNTGELFF. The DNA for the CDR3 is TGTGCCAGCAGCTCGCAGGGGCAGAACACCGGGGAGCTGTTTTTT.

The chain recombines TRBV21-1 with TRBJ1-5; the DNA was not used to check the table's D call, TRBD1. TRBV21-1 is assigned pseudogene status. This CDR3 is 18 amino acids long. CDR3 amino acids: CASSKDRGDQHEGQPQHF. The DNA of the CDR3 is TGTGCCAGCAGCAAGGACAGGGGAGACCAACATGAGGGTCAGCCCCAGCATTTT.

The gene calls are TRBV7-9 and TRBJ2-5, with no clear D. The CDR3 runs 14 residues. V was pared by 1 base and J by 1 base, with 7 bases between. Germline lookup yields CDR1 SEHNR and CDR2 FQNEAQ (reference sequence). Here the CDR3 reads CASSLGLPQETQYF. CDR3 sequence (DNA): TGTGCCAGCAGCTTAGGACTGCCCCAAGAGACCCAGTACTTC.

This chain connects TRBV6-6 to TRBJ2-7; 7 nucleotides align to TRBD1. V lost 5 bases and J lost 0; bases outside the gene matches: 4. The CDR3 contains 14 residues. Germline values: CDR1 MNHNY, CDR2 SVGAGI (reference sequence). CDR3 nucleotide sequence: TGTGCCAGCAGTCGGGACAGCTACTCCTACGAGCAGTACTTC. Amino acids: CASSRDSYSYEQYF.